The T cell receptor beta chain under discussion was sequenced for a study of cytomegalovirus exposure and HLA in healthy donors. Overall study findings and caveats: Differences between HLA loci emerged in a later analysis of TCR association rates, with DRB1 most and HLA-C fewest. Common viral pathogens (according to a later analysis) appeared linked to several of the most significant clusters.

Among the donors, all were healthy bone marrow donors. The PCR used 60 Vbeta and 13 Jbeta primers. Sequencing used immunoSEQ multiplex PCR; TCRdb keeps in-frame clones, though not all of them. Of approximately 44,000 clones listed, about 85% are singletons. A word on this clone: What it recognizes is unknown.

The junction had 3 bases not matched to a gene; V was cut back by 0 bases and J by 3 bases. The CDR3 extends over 15 amino acids. The germline CDR1 and CDR2 sequences are SGDLS and YYNGEE. Sample: PBMCs. The clonotype originates from a woman in her 40s in good health and CMV-seropositive. The chain links TRBV9 to TRBJ1-2, with 9 bases fitting TRBD1. CDR3 coding DNA: TGTGCCAGCAGCGTAGCTGGACAGGGGTACTATGGCTACACCTTC. This sequence encodes CASSVAGQGYYGYTF.